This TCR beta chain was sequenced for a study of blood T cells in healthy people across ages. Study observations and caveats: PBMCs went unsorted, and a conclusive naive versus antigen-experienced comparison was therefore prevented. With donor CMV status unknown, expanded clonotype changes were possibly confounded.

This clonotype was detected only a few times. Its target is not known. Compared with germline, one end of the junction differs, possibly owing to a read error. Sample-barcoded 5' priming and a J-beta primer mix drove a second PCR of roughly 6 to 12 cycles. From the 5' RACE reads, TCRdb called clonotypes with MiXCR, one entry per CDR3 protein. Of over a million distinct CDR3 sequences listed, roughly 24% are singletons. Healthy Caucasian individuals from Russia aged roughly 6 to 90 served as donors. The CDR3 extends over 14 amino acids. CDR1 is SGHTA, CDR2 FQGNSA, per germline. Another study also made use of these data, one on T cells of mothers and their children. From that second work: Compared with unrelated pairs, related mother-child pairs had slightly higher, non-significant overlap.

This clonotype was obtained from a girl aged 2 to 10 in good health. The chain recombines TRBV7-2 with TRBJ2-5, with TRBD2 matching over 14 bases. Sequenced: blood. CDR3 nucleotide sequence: TGTGCCAGCAGCCCGGGGACTAGCGGGAGCGCGAAGTTCTTC. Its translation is CASSPGTSGSAKFF.